What follows describes a single T cell receptor beta chain. What this receptor recognizes is not known. No qualities accompany the bases; no much larger clone lies one base away. The data are from a study of cytomegalovirus exposure and HLA in healthy donors (dated by TCRdb to about 2017). About the study as a whole: According to an earlier analysis of around 600 of the donors, about 190 million T cells yielded 90 million to 140 million unique TCR beta sequences and about 300 Gb of sequence data. About 320 gigabases of sequencing data and around 87 million unique TCR sequences were included in an early release covering 550 to 800 HLA-typed donors. Of the approximately 400 genotyped donors, more than 75% were placed in the genetic ancestry cluster associated with self-reported Caucasian donors. The study was designed to test whether signatures of past pathogen exposure could be identified by cataloging public T cell receptors. Using immunosequencing, the study profiled T cell repertoires from around 680 subjects and related those repertoires to cytomegalovirus serostatus. In addition to the first cohort of 650 to 800 subjects, a separate validation cohort of approximately 130 different subjects was used. High-throughput TCR immunosequencing, statistical association of individual TCRs with disease status, and machine learning were combined to predict cytomegalovirus infection status. A later analysis re-examined previously published TCR beta repertoires from 600 to 700 donors and added high-resolution HLA genotyping to investigate patterns of TCR occurrence. The later analysis used no new phenotypic data to find candidate immune exposures, relying instead on TCR beta sequences and their occurrence across donors. An earlier analysis of approximately 500 of the donors applied high-throughput TCR beta sequencing to assess whether each TCR beta V gene segment acted as functional or pseudogenic. Donor age, sex, ethnicity and CMV serostatus were compiled alongside the repertoire data. A later genetic analysis used genome-wide SNP genotypes for about three fifths of the 666 donors, treating that subset as a discovery cohort. All discovery cohort repertoires had been generated on a single sequencing platform. Both class I and class II loci were covered by HLA typing, at four-digit resolution. The number of typed donors differed by locus: about 620-640 for A, B, C, DRB1 and DQB1; approximately 520 for DQA1; over 600 for DPA1; and about 470 for DPB1. A handful of DR-DQ haplotypes were handled as single units for association and clustering because linkage in the cohort was strong. Among 300 to 450 genotyped donors of the cohort, an average of around 240,000 unique TCR beta nucleotide sequences were sequenced per donor, roughly a sixth of them non-productive. The study at large found these results: CMV serostatus was the only immune exposure information available for the cohort. Across donors, most TCR sequences were observed very rarely, whereas some public TCRs were present in many individuals. The sequencing pipeline was judged likely to have produced a cluster of highly shared sequence variants as a technical artifact. The authors suggested that the approach could potentially be extended to other disease states and immunological phenotypes. A later analysis found that HLA-associated TCR beta chains were more clonally expanded and had lower generation probabilities than equally common non-associated chains. Compared with the roughly 600-donor mean, donors in an Asian-associated ancestry cluster had fewer N-insertions in productive TCRs, according to a later genetic analysis. Linkage disequilibrium might explain the correlated functional status among segregating V segments, but an unknown experimental factor could not be ruled out. Sequencing depth was assumed to be roughly uniform across donors in the presence/absence analyses, though that assumption may not hold. The cohort was sequenced for TCR beta chains only, and without alpha or paired-chain data the features that could be detected were limited. At a false discovery rate of 0.05, a later analysis linked approximately 18,000 TCR beta sequences to specific HLA alleles. A further reported finding was that TCR beta sequences accurately predicted the HLA-A and HLA-B alleles for most subjects in the first cohort. Some IMGT-functional V segments, including TRBV6-2 and TRBV6-3, could not be told apart with the 87-base-pair reads, so those segments were excluded. In vitro tests confirmed that a few of the cytomegalovirus-associated TCR beta chains recognize cytomegalovirus antigens. In both the original and validation cohorts, the classifier was reported to diagnose cytomegalovirus status with high specificity and sensitivity. Because HLA typing was missing for some donors at each locus, association tests included only the typed subset. Because counts were too low, more than 15 rarely observed V segments, including chromosome 9 orphons, were left out of the earlier analysis of approximately 500 of the donors. When HLA alleles, especially DR and DQ, strongly co-occurred, attributing TCR associations to individual alleles was difficult. Several of the top co-occurrence clusters appeared to be linked to parvovirus B19, influenza, CMV and Epstein-Barr virus, according to a later analysis. In a later genetic analysis, a missense DCLRE1C variant was associated with V-gene and J-gene trimming of TCR beta chains, and the association was replicated in an independent cohort. The study gave a list of 150 to 200 TCR beta chains associated with cytomegalovirus. According to a later analysis, most CMV-associated TCR beta chains appeared to be HLA-restricted, and the HLA associations seemed to be driven largely by CMV exposure. In a later analysis, TCR association rates were found to vary across HLA loci, with the most associated TCRs seen for DRB1 alleles and the fewest for HLA-C alleles. In an earlier analysis of about 600 of the donors, most TCR beta V segments appeared in productive rearrangements about 87% or about 30% of the time, broadly matching IMGT annotations.

The germline V gene (reference sequence) sets CDR1 to LNHNV and CDR2 to YYDKDF. The cysteine opens and the phenylalanine closes a CDR3 of 16 amino acids. Left in the record is the CDR3 DNA by itself, 48 bases read in frame from the first base. Trimming costs V 4 bases and J 0 bases, and their ends lie 10 bases apart. Library creation used the immunoSEQ multiplex PCR assay. A mixture of 60 forward primers for TCR Vbeta segments and 13 reverse primers for TCR Jbeta segments was used in the multiplex PCR. Amplification of the CDR3 region of rearranged TCR beta genes was performed with a multiplex PCR assay on genomic DNA. The Illumina HiSeq System was used to sequence the amplified TCR beta libraries as 87-base-pair reads. In the paper's pipeline: A later analysis tallied around 87 million unique TCR beta chains across the 666 repertoires, and some 10 million of those chains were shared by two or more donors. A nearest-neighbor algorithm error-corrected the raw reads and collapsed the reads into unique sequences, merging closely related sequences to remove PCR and sequencing errors. To assign V, D and J gene segments, CDR3 sequences were aligned to IMGT reference sequences. For a sequence to be retained, a match of at least six nucleotides to both a V gene segment and a J gene segment was required. Rearrangements were classified as productive when the CDR3 lacked stop codons and remained in frame with V and J, and all other rearrangements were classified as non-productive. Following IMGT convention, CDR3 was defined as the stretch from the second conserved V-encoded cysteine up to the conserved J-encoded phenylalanine. The earlier analysis of 500 to 750 of the donors excluded any sequence lacking an unambiguous match to a single V gene segment. In an earlier analysis of a few hundred of the donors, V segments were called functional above 56.7% productive rearrangements and were called segregating when the between-donor standard deviation exceeded 5%. To diagnose cytomegalovirus status from the catalog of TCR beta chain sequences, a statistical classification framework was built. In a later analysis, TCR nucleotide sequences were compared against IMGT/GENE-DB human TR gene sequences so that V and J genes could be assigned. The TCRdist pipeline was used in a later analysis to assign CDR3 sequences and most-parsimonious VDJ recombination scenarios. In a later analysis, each TCR beta chain was defined by its CDR3 amino acid sequence together with its V-gene family, and reads without a unique V-gene family were excluded. In a later analysis, some 600 highly shared, low-generation-probability nucleotide sequences were removed to address suspected cross-contamination and a sequencing artifact. A later analysis calculated a clonal expansion index for each public chain from normalized within-repertoire ranks of inferred template counts. A later analysis computed generation probabilities with a VDJ recombination model fitted to out-of-frame rearrangements, and checked the results against IGoR. In a later analysis, hypergeometric tests were used to score TCR-TCR, TCR-HLA and TCR-CMV co-occurrence, with a repertoire-size bias correction applied to TCR pairs. In a later analysis, false discovery rates were estimated by permuting HLA or CMV assignments 20 times. In a later analysis, co-occurring TCRs were grouped with DBSCAN, and TCRdist sequence similarity was added when clustering was performed within HLA-allele-positive subsets. For co-occurrence clustering, repertoires with fewer than 30,000 or more than 120,000 public chains were excluded, along with roughly 5 repertoires with anomalous nucleotide sharing. In its TCRdb copy, this immuneACCESS table keeps in-frame sequences only and misses some clones. Where compared with another copy, unresolved V genes explain less than half of these, and the others have no known cause. V, J and clone size derive from that table, while D and trimming were established from the DNA sequence. The sample profile shows about 69,000 clones; roughly 68% of them were found once. Over 8.5% of the sample lies in the top ten.

In total, fewer than 750 healthy bone marrow donors made up the cohort. At the time of sampling, all cohort members were nominally healthy, though unrecorded immune exposures were likely present. The donor tested CMV seropositive, placing the donor among the 250 to 350 seropositive members of the cohort. A peripheral blood sample was provided by each donor, and peripheral blood mononuclear cells were used for TCR beta sequencing. Genomic DNA extraction from the blood cell samples was performed with the Qiagen DNeasy Blood Extraction Kit. The receptor chain draws on TRBV15 and TRBJ2-6; TRBD2 is a weak D gene call, 5 bases matching. Sequencing was carried out using PBMCs. The TCR sequence derives from a woman aged 55-75 years in good health and CMV-seropositive. The DNA sequence follows: TGTGCCACCAGCACCGGGGTAATCTCTGGGGCCAACGTCCTGACTTTC. This sequence encodes CATSTGVISGANVLTF. Joined to the reference TRBV15 and TRBJ2-6 proteins, this CDR3 gives the full variable domain: DAMVIQNPRYQVTQFGKPVTLSCSQTLNHNVMYWYQQKSSQAPKLLFHYYDKDFNNEADTPDNFQSRRPNTSFCFLDIRSPGLGDTAMYLCATSTGVISGANVLTFGAGSRLTVL.